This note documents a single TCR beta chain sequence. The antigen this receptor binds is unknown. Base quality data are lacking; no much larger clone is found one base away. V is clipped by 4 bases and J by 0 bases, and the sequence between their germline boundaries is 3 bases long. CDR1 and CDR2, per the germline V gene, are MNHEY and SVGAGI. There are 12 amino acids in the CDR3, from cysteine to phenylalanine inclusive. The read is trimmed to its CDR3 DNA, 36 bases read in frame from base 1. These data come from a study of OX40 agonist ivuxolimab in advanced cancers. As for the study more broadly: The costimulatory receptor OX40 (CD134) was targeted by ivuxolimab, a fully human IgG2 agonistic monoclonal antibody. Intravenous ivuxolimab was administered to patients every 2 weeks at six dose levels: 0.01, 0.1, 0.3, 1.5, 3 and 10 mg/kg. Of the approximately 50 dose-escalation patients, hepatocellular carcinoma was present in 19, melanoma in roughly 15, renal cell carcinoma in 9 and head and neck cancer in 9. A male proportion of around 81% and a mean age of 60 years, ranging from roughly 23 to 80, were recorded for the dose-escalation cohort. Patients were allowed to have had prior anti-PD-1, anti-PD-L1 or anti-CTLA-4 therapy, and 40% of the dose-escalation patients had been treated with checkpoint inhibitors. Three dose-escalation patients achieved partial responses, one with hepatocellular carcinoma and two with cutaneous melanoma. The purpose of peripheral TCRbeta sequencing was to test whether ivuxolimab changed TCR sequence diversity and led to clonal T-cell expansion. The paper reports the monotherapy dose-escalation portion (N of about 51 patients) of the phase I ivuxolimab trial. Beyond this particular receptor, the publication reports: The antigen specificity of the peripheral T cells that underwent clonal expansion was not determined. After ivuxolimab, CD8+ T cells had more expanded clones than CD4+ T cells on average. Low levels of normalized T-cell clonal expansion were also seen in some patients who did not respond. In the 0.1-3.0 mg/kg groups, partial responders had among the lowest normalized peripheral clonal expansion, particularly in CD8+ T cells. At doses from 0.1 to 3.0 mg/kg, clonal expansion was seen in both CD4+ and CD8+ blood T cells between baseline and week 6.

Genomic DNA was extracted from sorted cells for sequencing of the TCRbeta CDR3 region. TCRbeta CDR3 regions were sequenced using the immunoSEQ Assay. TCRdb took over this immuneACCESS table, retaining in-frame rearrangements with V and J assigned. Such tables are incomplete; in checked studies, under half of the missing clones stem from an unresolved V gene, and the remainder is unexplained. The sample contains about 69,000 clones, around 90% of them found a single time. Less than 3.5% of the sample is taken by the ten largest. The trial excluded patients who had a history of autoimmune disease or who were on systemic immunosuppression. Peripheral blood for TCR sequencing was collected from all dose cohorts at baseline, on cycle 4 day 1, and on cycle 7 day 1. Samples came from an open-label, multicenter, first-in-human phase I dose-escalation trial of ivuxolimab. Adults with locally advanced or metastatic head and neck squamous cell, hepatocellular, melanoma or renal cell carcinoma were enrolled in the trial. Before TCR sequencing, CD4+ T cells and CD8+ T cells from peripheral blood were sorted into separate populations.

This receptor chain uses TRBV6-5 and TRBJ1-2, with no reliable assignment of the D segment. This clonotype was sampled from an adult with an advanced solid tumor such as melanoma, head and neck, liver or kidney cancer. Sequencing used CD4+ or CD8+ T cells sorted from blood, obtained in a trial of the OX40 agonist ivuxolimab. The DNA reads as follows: TGTGCCAGCAGTTCCCCTAACTATGGCTACACCTTC. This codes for CASSSPNYGYTF.